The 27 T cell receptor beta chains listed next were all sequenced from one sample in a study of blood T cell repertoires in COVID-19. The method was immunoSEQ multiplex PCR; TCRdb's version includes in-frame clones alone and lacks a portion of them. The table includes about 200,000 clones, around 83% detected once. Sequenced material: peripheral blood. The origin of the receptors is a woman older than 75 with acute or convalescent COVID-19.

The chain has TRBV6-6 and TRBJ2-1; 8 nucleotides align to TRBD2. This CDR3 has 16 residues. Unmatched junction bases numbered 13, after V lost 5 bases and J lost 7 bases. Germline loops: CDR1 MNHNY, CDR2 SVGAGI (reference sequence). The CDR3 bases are TGTGCCAGCAGTGCCATAAGCGGGAGTTTTGGGAATGAGCAGTTCTTC. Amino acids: CASSAISGSFGNEQFF.

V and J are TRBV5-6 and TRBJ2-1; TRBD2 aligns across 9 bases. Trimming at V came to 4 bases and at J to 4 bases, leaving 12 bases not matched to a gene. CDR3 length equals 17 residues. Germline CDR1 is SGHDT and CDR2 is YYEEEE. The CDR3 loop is CASSLRGGGRGYNEQFF. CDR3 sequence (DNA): TGTGCCAGCAGCCTCCGGGGCGGCGGGAGGGGGTACAATGAGCAGTTCTTC.

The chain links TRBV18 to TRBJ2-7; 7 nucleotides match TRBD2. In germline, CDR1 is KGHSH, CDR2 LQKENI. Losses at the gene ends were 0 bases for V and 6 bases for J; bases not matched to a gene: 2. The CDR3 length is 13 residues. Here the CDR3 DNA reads TGTGCCAGCTCACCACCGCCGGGGGGCGAGCAGTACTTC. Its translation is CASSPPPGGEQYF.

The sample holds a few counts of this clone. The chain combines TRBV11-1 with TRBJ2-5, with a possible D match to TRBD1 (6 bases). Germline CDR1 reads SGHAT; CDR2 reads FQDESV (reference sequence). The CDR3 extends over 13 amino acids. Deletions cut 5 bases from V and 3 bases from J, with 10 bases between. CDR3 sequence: CASSVHREETQYF. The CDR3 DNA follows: TGTGCCAGCAGCGTCCACAGGGAAGAGACCCAGTACTTC.

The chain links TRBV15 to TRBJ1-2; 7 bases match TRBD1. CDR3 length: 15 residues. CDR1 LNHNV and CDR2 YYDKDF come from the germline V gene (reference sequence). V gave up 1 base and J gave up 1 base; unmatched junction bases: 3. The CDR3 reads CATSRGTGLNYGYTF. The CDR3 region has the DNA TGTGCCACCAGCAGAGGGACAGGACTTAACTATGGCTACACCTTC.

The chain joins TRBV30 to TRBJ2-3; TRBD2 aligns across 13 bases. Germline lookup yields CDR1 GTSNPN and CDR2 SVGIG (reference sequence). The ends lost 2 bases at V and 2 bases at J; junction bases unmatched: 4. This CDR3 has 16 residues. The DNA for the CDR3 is TGTGCCTGGAGTTATGGACTAGCGGGAGACACAGATACGCAGTATTTT. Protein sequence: CAWSYGLAGDTDTQYF.

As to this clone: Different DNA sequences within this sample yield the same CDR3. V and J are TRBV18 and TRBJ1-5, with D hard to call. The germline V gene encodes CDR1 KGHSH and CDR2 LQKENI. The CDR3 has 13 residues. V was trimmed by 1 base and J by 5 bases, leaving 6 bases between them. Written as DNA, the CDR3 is TGTGCCAGCTCACCACAGCAGGATCAGCCCCAGCATTTT. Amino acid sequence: CASSPQQDQPQHF. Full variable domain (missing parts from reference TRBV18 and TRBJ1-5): NAGVMQNPRHLVRRRGQEARLRCSPMKGHSHVYWYRQLPEEGLKFMVYLQKENIIDESGMPKERFSAEFPKEGPSILRIQQVVRGDSAAYFCASSPQQDQPQHFGDGTRLSIL.

The CDR3 reads CASSLFPQETQYF. DNA of the CDR3: TGCGCCAGCAGCTTATTCCCACAAGAGACCCAGTACTTC. The rearrangement joins TRBV5-1 to TRBJ2-5, with D uncertain. The CDR3 totals 13 residues. CDR1 and CDR2 from the germline V gene are SGHRS and YFSETQ. Trimming left V 2 bases short and J 2 bases short, with 7 bases between. Filled out from reference TRBV5-1 and TRBJ2-5, the complete variable domain reads KAGVTQTPRYLIKTRGQQVTLSCSPISGHRSVSWYQQTPGQGLQFLFEYFSETQRNKGNFPGRFSGRQFSNSRSEMNVSTLELGDSALYLCASSLFPQETQYFGPGTRLLVL.

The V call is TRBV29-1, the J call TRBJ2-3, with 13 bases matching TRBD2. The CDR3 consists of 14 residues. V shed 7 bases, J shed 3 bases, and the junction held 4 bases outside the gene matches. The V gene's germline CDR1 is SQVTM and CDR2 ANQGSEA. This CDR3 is CSALAGGQTDTQYF. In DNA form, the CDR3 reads TGCAGCGCACTAGCGGGAGGGCAAACAGATACGCAGTATTTT.

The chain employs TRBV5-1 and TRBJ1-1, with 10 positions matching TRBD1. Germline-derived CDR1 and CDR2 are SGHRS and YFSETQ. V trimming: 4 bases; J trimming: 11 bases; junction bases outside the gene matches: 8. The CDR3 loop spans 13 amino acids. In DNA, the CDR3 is TGCGCCAGCAGCGGGGGGACAGGGGTTTCCGCTTTCTTT. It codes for CASSGGTGVSAFF.

The DNA of the CDR3 is TGCAGCGTCGACCCTGGGCCGCCGCACAATGAGCAGTTCTTC. It translates to CSVDPGPPHNEQFF. J is TRBJ2-1 and V is TRBV29-1; no reliable D call. Trimming removed 6 bases from V and 5 bases from J, with 17 bases in between. Germline values: CDR1 SQVTM, CDR2 ANQGSEA. The CDR3 totals 14 residues.

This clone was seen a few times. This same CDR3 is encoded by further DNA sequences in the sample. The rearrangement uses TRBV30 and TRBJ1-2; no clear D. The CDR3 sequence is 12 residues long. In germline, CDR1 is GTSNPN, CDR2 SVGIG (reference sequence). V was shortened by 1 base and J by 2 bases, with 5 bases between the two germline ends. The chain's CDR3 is CAWSGGNYGYTF. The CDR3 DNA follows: TGTGCCTGGAGTGGAGGAAACTATGGCTACACCTTC.

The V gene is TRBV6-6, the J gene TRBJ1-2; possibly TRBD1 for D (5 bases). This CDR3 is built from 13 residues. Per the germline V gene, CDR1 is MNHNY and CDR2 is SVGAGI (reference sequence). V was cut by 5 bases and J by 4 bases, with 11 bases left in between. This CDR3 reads CASSLQGSYGYTF. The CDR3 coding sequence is TGTGCCAGCAGTCTTCAGGGATCCTATGGCTACACCTTC.

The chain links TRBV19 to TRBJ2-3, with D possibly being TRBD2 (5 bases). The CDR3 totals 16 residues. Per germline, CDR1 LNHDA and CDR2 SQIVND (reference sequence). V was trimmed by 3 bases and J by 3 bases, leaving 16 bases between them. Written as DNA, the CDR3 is TGTGCCAGTAGTATGAACGGTGAGGGTTTTACAGATACGCAGTATTTT. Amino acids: CASSMNGEGFTDTQYF.

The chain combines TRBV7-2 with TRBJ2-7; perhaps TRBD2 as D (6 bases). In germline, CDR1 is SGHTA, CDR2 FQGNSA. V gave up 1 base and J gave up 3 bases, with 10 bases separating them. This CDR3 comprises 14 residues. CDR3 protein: CASSLVTGDYEQYF. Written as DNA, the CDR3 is TGTGCCAGCAGCTTAGTGACGGGGGACTACGAGCAGTACTTC. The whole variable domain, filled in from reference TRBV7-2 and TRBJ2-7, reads GAGVSQSPSNKVTEKGKDVELRCDPISGHTALYWYRQSLGQGLEFLIYFQGNSAPDKSGLPSDRFSAERTGGSVSTLTIQRTQQEDSAVYLCASSLVTGDYEQYFGPGTRLTVT.

The CDR3 nucleotides are TGTGCCAGCAGCTTGGACTATGGCGGGAGGGGCACAGATACGCAGTATTTT. It translates to CASSLDYGGRGTDTQYF. V usage is TRBV11-3 and J usage is TRBJ2-3; 9 nucleotides agree with TRBD2. Trimming at V came to 3 bases and at J to 1 base, leaving 8 bases not matched to a gene. The CDR3 spans 17 residues. The germline V gene encodes CDR1 SGHNT and CDR2 YENEEA.

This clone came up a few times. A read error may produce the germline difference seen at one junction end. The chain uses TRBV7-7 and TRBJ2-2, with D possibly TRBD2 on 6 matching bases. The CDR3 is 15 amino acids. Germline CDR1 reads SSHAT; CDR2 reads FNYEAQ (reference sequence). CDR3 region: CASSLLQGGAGELFF. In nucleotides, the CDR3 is TGTGCTAGCAGCCTTCTCCAGGGAGGTGCCGGGGAGCTGTTTTTT. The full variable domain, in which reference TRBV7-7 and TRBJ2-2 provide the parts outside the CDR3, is GAGVSQSPRYKVTKRGQDVTLRCDPISSHATLYWYQQALGQGPEFLTYFNYEAQPDKSGLPSDRFSAERPEGSISTLTIQRTEQRDSAMYRCASSLLQGGAGELFFGEGSRLTVL.

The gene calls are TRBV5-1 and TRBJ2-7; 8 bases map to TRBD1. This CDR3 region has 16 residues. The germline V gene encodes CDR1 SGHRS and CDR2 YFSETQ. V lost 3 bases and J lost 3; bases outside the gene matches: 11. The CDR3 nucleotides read TGCGCCAGCAGCTCGGGACAGGCAGCGAATTTCTACGAGCAGTACTTC. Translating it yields CASSSGQAANFYEQYF. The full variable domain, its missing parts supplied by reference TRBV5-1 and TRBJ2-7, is KAGVTQTPRYLIKTRGQQVTLSCSPISGHRSVSWYQQTPGQGLQFLFEYFSETQRNKGNFPGRFSGRQFSNSRSEMNVSTLELGDSALYLCASSSGQAANFYEQYFGPGTRLTVT.

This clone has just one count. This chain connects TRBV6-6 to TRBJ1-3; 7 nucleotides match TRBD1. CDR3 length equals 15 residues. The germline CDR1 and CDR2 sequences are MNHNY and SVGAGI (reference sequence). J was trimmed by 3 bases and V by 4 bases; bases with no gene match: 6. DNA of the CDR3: TGTGCCAGCAGTTCTTACAGGGGACTTGGAAACACCATATATTTT. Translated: CASSSYRGLGNTIYF.

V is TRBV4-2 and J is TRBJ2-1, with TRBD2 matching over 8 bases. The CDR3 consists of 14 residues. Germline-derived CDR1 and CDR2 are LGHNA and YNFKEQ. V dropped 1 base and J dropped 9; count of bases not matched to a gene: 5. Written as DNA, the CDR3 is TGTGCCAGCAGCCAAGCGGGAGGGCGCGGTGAGCAGTTCTTC. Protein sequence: CASSQAGGRGEQFF.

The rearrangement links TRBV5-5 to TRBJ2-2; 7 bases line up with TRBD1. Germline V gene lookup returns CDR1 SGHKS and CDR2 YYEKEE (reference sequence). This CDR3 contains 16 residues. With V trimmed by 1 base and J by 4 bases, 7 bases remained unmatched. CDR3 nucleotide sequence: TGTGCCAGCAGCTTGTTAGGGGGCATGGGCACCGGGGAGCTGTTTTTT. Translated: CASSLLGGMGTGELFF.

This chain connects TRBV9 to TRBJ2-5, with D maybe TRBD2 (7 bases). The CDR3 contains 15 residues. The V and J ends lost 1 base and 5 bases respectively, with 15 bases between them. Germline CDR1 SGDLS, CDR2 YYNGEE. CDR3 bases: TGTGCCAGCAGCGTAAGGGGGACTAACTACGAGACCCAGTACTTC. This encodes CASSVRGTNYETQYF.

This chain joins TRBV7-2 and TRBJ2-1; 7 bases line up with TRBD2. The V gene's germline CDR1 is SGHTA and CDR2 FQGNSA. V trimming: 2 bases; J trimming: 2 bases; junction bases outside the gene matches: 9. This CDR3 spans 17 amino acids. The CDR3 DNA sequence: TGTGCCAGCAGCTTAATTTGGACTAGTAATACCTACAATGAGCAGTTCTTC. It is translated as CASSLIWTSNTYNEQFF.

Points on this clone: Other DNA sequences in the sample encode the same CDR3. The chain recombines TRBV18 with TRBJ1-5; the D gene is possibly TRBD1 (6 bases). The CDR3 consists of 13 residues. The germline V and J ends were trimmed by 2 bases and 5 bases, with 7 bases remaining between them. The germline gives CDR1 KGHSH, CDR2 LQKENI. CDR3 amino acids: CASSPSGDQPQHF. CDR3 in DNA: TGTGCCAGCTCACCATCAGGGGATCAGCCCCAGCATTTT.

As DNA, the CDR3 is TGTGCCTGGAGACAGGACCGGAATTCCTACGAGCAGTACTTC. Protein sequence: CAWRQDRNSYEQYF. The chain carries TRBV30 and TRBJ2-7; tentatively, D is TRBD1 (5 bases). V lost 3 bases to trimming and J lost 1 base, with 13 bases between them. Germline loops: CDR1 GTSNPN, CDR2 SVGIG (reference sequence). This CDR3 is built from 14 residues.

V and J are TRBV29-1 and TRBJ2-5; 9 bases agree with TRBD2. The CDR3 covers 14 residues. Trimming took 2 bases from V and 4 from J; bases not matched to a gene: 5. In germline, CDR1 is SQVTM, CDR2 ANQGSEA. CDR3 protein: CSVEHGGRGETQYF. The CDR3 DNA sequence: TGCAGCGTTGAACATGGCGGGAGGGGAGAGACCCAGTACTTC.

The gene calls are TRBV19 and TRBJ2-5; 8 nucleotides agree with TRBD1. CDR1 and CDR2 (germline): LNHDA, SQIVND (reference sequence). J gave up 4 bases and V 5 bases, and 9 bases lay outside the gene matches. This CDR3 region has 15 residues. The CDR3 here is CASSPATGEAETQYF. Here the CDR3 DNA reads TGTGCCAGTAGTCCCGCGACAGGGGAGGCAGAGACCCAGTACTTC.